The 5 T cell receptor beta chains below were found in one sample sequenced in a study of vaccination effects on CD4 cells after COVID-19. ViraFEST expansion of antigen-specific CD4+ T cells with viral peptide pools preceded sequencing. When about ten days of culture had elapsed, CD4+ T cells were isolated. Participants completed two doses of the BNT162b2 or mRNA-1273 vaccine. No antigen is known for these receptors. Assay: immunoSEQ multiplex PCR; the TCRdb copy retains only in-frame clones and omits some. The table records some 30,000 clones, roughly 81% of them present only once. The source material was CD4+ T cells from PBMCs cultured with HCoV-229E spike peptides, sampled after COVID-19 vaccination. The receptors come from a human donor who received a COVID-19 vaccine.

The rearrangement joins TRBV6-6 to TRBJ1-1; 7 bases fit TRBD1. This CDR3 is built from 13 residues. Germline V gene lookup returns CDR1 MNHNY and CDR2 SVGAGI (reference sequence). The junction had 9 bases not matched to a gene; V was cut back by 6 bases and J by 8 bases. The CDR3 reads CASRQGQDREAFF. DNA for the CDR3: TGTGCCAGCAGGCAGGGGCAGGACAGGGAAGCTTTCTTT.

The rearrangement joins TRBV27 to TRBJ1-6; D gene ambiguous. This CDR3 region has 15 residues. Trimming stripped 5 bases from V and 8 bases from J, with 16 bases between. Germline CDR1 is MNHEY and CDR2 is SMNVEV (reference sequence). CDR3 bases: TGTGCCAGCAGTCCCCAGGACCGGCGACATTCACCCCTCCACTTT. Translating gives CASSPQDRRHSPLHF.

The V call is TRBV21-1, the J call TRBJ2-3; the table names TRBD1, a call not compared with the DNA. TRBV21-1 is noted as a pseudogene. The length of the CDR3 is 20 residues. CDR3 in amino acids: CASSPHSDRVRRGYTDTQYF. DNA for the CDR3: TGTGCCAGCAGCCCTCACTCGGACAGGGTCCGCCGGGGTTACACAGATACGCAGTATTTT.

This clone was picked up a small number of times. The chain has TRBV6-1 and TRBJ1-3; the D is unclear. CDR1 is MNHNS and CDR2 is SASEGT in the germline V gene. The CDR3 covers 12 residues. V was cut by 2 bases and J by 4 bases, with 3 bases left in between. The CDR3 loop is CASSEQGNTIYF. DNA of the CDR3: TGTGCCAGCAGTGAACAAGGAAACACCATATATTTT.

The CDR3 region is CASSQQQGHGNQPQHF. The CDR3 region has the DNA TGTGCCAGCAGCCAGCAACAGGGACATGGCAATCAGCCCCAGCATTTT. V is TRBV3-1 (or the pseudogene TRBV3-2) and J is TRBJ1-5; D might be TRBD1 (6 bases). Per germline, CDR1 LGHDT and CDR2 YNNKEL (reference sequence). This CDR3 has 16 residues. Trimming pared 3 bases from V and 2 bases from J, leaving 14 bases between.